The T cell receptor (beta chain) under discussion was sequenced for a study of T-cell reconstitution after alpha-beta-depleted transplantation in children. Construction of the TCRbeta library involved unique molecular identifiers. TCRdb processed the PCR reads anew with MiXCR; each CDR3 protein has one entry. This table has 450,000 to 600,000 distinct CDR3 sequences, approximately 30% appearing once. This clonotype was seen a few times. Trimming cost V 7 bases and J 0 bases; bases outside gene matches: 11. Germline CDR1 and CDR2: DFQATT and SNEGSKA (reference sequence). The CDR3 sequence is 15 residues long.

The source of this sequence is a human donor who donated a stem cell graft to a child with aplastic anemia. The source was PBMCs from the stem cell graft donor, collected from the stem cell graft. The rearrangement joins TRBV20-1 to TRBJ2-7, with TRBD1 matching 8 bases. The chain's CDR3 is CSVDGGTGLSYEQYF. In DNA, the CDR3 is TGCAGTGTCGACGGTGGGACAGGACTCTCCTACGAGCAGTACTTC.